Listed below are T cell receptor beta chains from one sample, sequenced in a study of T cells after yellow fever vaccination. TCRdb reprocessed the 5' RACE reads via MiXCR and lists one record per CDR3 protein. The table has roughly 160,000 distinct CDR3 sequences, around 9.3% seen once. Sequencing used CD8+ T cells sorted from PBMCs, obtained 45 days after the yellow fever booster vaccination. These receptor sequences come from a man aged 18 to 35 who received the YFV17D yellow fever vaccine. The CDR3 runs from the conserved cysteine through the conserved F or W. D genes are given only for firm matches. A clone size is listed for some rows: how often the clone was seen (once, few, many), or a class if it is expanded.

V	J	D	size	DNA	CDR3
TRBV6-2/TRBV6-3	TRBJ2-1	NA	many	TGTGCCAGCAGTCCAAGTATGAGCTCCTACAATGAGCAGTTCTTC	CASSPSMSSYNEQFF
TRBV5-1	TRBJ2-1	TRBD2	few	TGCGCCAGCAGCCCAAACCCGGGGGGGCCTGGGGTTGAGCAGTTCTTC	CASSPNPGGPGVEQFF
TRBV11-2	TRBJ2-5	TRBD2	few	TGTGCCAGCAGCTTAGATCTGGCCAGCGGGGAAGAGACCCAGTACTTC	CASSLDLASGEETQYF
TRBV11-2	TRBJ2-1	TRBD2	few	TGTGCCAGCAGCTTACTCCCTAGCGGGGTTCCCGGATACAATGAGCAGTTCTTC	CASSLLPSGVPGYNEQFF
TRBV4-1	TRBJ2-6	NA	few	TGCGCCAGCAGCCAAGATCAGGCGGTCTCTGGGGCCAACGTCCTGACTTTC	CASSQDQAVSGANVLTF
TRBV12-3/TRBV12-4	TRBJ2-3	TRBD2	few	TGTGCCAGCACCCGAACTAGCGGGGCCACAGATACGCAGTATTTT	CASTRTSGATDTQYF
TRBV9	TRBJ2-3	NA	NA	TGTGCCAGCAGCGTAGATGGGGGGCGTAGCACAGATACGCAGTATTTT	CASSVDGGRSTDTQYF
TRBV6-2/TRBV6-3	TRBJ1-1	NA	NA	TGTGCCAGCAGCGTAGCGAACACTGAAGCTTTCTTT	CASSVANTEAFF
TRBV4-1	TRBJ1-1	NA	few	TGCGCCAGCAGCCAAGAAACCGACAGTGAAGCTTTCTTT	CASSQETDSEAFF
TRBV12-3/TRBV12-4	TRBJ2-2	NA	NA	TGTGCCAGCAGTTTCTTGGACATTGTTGACACCGGGGAGCTGTTTTTT	CASSFLDIVDTGELFF
TRBV29-1	TRBJ1-4	TRBD1	many	TGCAGCGTAGACTGGGCAGGGGGCGAAAAACTGTTTTTT	CSVDWAGGEKLFF
TRBV7-9	TRBJ1-5	NA	many	TGTGCCAGCAGCTTGGGGGACATCAGCAATCAGCCCCAGCATTTT	CASSLGDISNQPQHF
TRBV7-8	TRBJ2-1	NA	NA	TGTGCCAGCAGCTCAAAGACCGACTCCTACAATGAGCAGTTCTTC	CASSSKTDSYNEQFF
TRBV4-3	TRBJ2-1	NA	NA	TGCGCCAGCAGCCAAGGGACAGCCCCCTACAATGAGCAGTTCTTC	CASSQGTAPYNEQFF
TRBV3-1	TRBJ2-1	NA	few	TGTGCCAGCAGCCAAGTCACCTCCGGTAATGAGCAGTTCTTC	CASSQVTSGNEQFF
TRBV27	TRBJ1-2	NA	few	TGTGCCAGCCGGTCGGTGGGTGGCTACACCTTC	CASRSVGGYTF
TRBV4-3	TRBJ2-5	NA	NA	TGCGCCAGCAGCCAAGAAGGGGGGCCGTCGGGAGAGACCCAGTACTTC	CASSQEGGPSGETQYF
TRBV6-2/TRBV6-3	TRBJ2-1	NA	few	TGTGCCAGCAGTTTTCAGGGAGTCTCCTACAATGAGCAGTTCTTC	CASSFQGVSYNEQFF
TRBV12-3/TRBV12-4	TRBJ1-2	NA	NA	TGTGCCAGCAGTTTCGGGGGCTTTGATGGCTACACCTTC	CASSFGGFDGYTF
TRBV7-8	TRBJ2-3	TRBD2	NA	TGTGCCAGCAGTTATCCTAGCGGGGGGGCCGGCACAGATACGCAGTATTTT	CASSYPSGGAGTDTQYF
TRBV2	TRBJ2-3	TRBD2	few	TGTGCCAGCATCATAGCGGGGGCCGCCACAGATACGCAGTATTTT	CASIIAGAATDTQYF
TRBV9	TRBJ2-7	TRBD2	many	TGTGCCAGCAGCGCAGGGCGGACTAGGGCCTACGAGCAGTACTTC	CASSAGRTRAYEQYF
TRBV4-3	TRBJ2-1	TRBD1	many	TGCGCCAGCAGCCAAGATCTAGGTAGGGGGCCTGAGGTAGTCAATGAGCAGTTCTTC	CASSQDLGRGPEVVNEQFF
TRBV9	TRBJ2-2	NA	NA	TGTGCCAGCAGCGAGACCGGGGTTCGGCCCGGGGAGCTGTTTTTT	CASSETGVRPGELFF
TRBV2	TRBJ2-1	NA	few	TGTGCCAGCAGTGGGGATCCTAAGGTAGCGACCAACTACAATGAGCAGTTCTTC	CASSGDPKVATNYNEQFF
TRBV7-6	TRBJ2-3	NA	few	TGTGCCAGCAGCTTATCTCGGGCAGAAGACACAGATACGCAGTATTTT	CASSLSRAEDTDTQYF
TRBV19	TRBJ2-2	NA	few	TGTGCCAGTATGGGGGGGCGGATCACCGGGGAGCTGTTTTTT	CASMGGRITGELFF
TRBV28	TRBJ1-6	NA	many	TGTGCCAGCAGCCCCCCCCGGGGAGCCCTCCACTTT	CASSPPRGALHF
TRBV27	TRBJ1-1	TRBD1	few	TGTGCCAGCCATTCGCTCGGGACAGGGAGTATGAACACTGAAGCTTTCTTT	CASHSLGTGSMNTEAFF
TRBV5-6	TRBJ2-7	NA	few	TGTGCCAGCAGCTTGGGGGGACCTTTGAGCTCCTACGAGCAGTACTTC	CASSLGGPLSSYEQYF
TRBV6-6	TRBJ1-2	TRBD1	many	TGTGCCAGCAGTTACTCGAGTGACAGGGTTGGCTACACCTTC	CASSYSSDRVGYTF
TRBV3-1	TRBJ1-1	NA	NA	TGTGCCAGCAGCCAAGATGTAACAGGGCGGTACACTGAAGCTTTCTTT	CASSQDVTGRYTEAFF
TRBV7-9	TRBJ1-6	NA	NA	TGTGCCAGCAGCTTAATTTCCAGGGCGAGTTCACCCCTCCACTTT	CASSLISRASSPLHF